Listed below are T cell receptor beta chains from one sample, sequenced in a study of blood T cell repertoires in COVID-19. Repertoires were generated with immunoSEQ multiplex PCR, while TCRdb's copy carries only in-frame clones and drops some. The sample includes approximately 230,000 clones, 80% to 90% of them seen just once. Material for sequencing was PBMCs or T cells enriched from blood (not recorded which). These receptors all come from a woman aged 45 to 65 with acute COVID-19. CDR3s include the opening cysteine and the closing phenylalanine or tryptophan. D genes are given only for firm matches. Not every row has a clone size; where given, it reads once, few, many or a size class.

j_call v_call d_call clone_size cdr3_aa cdr3_nt
TRBJ1-3 TRBV6-6 . . CASSYGADSGNTIYF TGTGCCAGCAGTTACGGGGCGGACTCTGGAAACACCATATATTTT
TRBJ1-1 TRBV7-9 . . CASSLPDSNTEAFF TGTGCCAGCAGCTTACCAGACTCGAACACTGAAGCTTTCTTT
TRBJ1-2 TRBV27 TRBD1 . CASSFRRGQNYGYTF TGTGCCAGCAGTTTTCGCAGGGGGCAGAACTATGGCTACACCTTC
TRBJ2-3 TRBV9 TRBD2 once CASSAGWTSSTDTQYF TGTGCCAGCAGCGCTGGATGGACTAGTAGCACAGATACGCAGTATTTT
TRBJ2-7 TRBV27 . . CASSFNGILTEQYF TGTGCCAGCAGTTTTAACGGGATCCTTACCGAGCAGTACTTC
TRBJ1-1 TRBV9 TRBD1 . CASSVTGATEAFF TGTGCCAGCAGCGTCACAGGGGCTACTGAAGCTTTCTTT
TRBJ2-5 TRBV29-1 TRBD2 . CSAGTSGMGETQYF TGCAGCGCCGGGACTAGCGGGATGGGGGAGACCCAGTACTTC
TRBJ2-2 TRBV4-1 TRBD1 . CASRNRGQDTGELFF TGCGCCAGCAGGAACAGGGGGCAGGACACCGGGGAGCTGTTTTTT
TRBJ2-7 TRBV5-1 TRBD1 . CASSFVAGGQGVSYEQYF TGCGCCAGCAGCTTCGTCGCTGGCGGGCAGGGGGTATCCTACGAGCAGTACTTC
TRBJ2-1 TRBV9 . . CASSDGLDNEQFF TGTGCCAGCAGCGACGGACTCGACAATGAGCAGTTCTTC
TRBJ2-3 TRBV4-2 TRBD2 . CASSQDRGRDTQYF TGTGCCAGCAGCCAAGATCGCGGGAGAGATACGCAGTATTTT
TRBJ1-6 TRBV7-3 TRBD1 . CASSPQGQGYNSPLHF TGTGCCAGCAGCCCCCAGGGACAGGGGTATAATTCACCCCTCCACTTT
TRBJ1-1 TRBV7-9 . once CASSSPSGNLNTEAFF TGTGCCAGCAGCTCCCCCTCAGGTAACCTGAACACTGAAGCTTTCTTT
TRBJ2-5 TRBV5-6 . . CASSLYKETQYF TGTGCCAGCAGCTTGTACAAAGAGACCCAGTACTTC
TRBJ1-1 TRBV29-1 . . CSVGGEYTEAFF TGCAGCGTTGGAGGCGAATACACTGAAGCTTTCTTT
TRBJ2-7 TRBV5-1 TRBD2 . CASSPGGSGGSYEQYF TGCGCCAGCAGCCCGGGCGGGAGCGGGGGCTCCTACGAGCAGTACTTC
TRBJ2-2 TRBV4-1 . . CASSRGQRVGGELFF TGCGCCAGCAGCCGGGGACAGCGGGTTGGCGGGGAGCTGTTTTTT
TRBJ2-7 TRBV18 TRBD2 . CASSPRTSGVYEQYF TGTGCCAGCTCCCCTCGGACTAGCGGGGTATACGAGCAGTACTTC
TRBJ1-1 TRBV4-2 TRBD1 . CASSQTDRDRGPEAFF TGTGCCAGCAGCCAAACAGACCGGGACAGGGGTCCTGAAGCTTTCTTT
TRBJ1-3 TRBV7-9 . . CASGRYTQGNTIYF TGTGCCAGCGGCCGATACACGCAGGGAAACACCATATATTTT
TRBJ2-7 TRBV7-6 TRBD1 . CASSQMTGSSYEQYF TGTGCCAGCAGCCAGATGACAGGGTCCTCCTACGAGCAGTACTTC
TRBJ2-3 TRBV18 . . CASSHLADSVGGTQYF TGTGCCAGCTCTCACCTTGCTGACTCGGTGGGGGGTACGCAGTATTTT
TRBJ2-2 TRBV18 . . CASSPMGRTGELFF TGTGCCAGCTCACCTATGGGGCGGACCGGGGAGCTGTTTTTT
TRBJ2-7 TRBV19 . . CASKRRVGTYEQYF TGTGCCAGTAAGAGGCGGGTCGGGACATACGAGCAGTACTTC
TRBJ2-4 TRBV5-1 TRBD2 . CASSLGGKRGENIQYF TGCGCCAGCAGCTTGGGAGGGAAGCGGGGCGAAAACATTCAGTACTTC
TRBJ1-1 TRBV6-1 . . CASSEEGKAFF TGTGCCAGCAGTGAAGAGGGGAAGGCTTTCTTT
TRBJ1-1 TRBV29-1 . . CSAHSLGQGPTEAFF TGCAGCGCTCACTCGCTTGGGCAGGGTCCAACTGAAGCTTTCTTT
TRBJ1-5 TRBV19 TRBD1 . CASSEGTGWGNQPQHF TGTGCCAGTAGCGAGGGGACAGGGTGGGGGAATCAGCCCCAGCATTTT
TRBJ1-6 TRBV5-1 . few CASSFGQNNSPLHF TGCGCCAGCAGCTTTGGACAAAATAATTCACCCCTCCACTTT
TRBJ2-3 TRBV12-3/TRBV12-4 . . CASSPPTTDTQYF TGTGCCAGCAGTCCCCCTACCACAGATACGCAGTATTTT
TRBJ1-2 TRBV10-3 TRBD1 . CAISVLQGAPRGYTF TGTGCCATCAGTGTGCTTCAGGGGGCCCCTAGGGGCTACACCTTC
TRBJ1-5 TRBV19 . . CASSIRGDQPQHF TGTGCCAGTAGTATTCGGGGAGATCAGCCCCAGCATTTT
TRBJ1-2 TRBV6-1 TRBD1 . CASSEATGGDHSNYGYTF TGTGCCAGCAGTGAAGCCACAGGGGGCGACCACTCTAACTATGGCTACACCTTC
TRBJ1-6 TRBV16 . . CASSQWGQYNSPLHF TGTGCCAGCAGCCAATGGGGGCAGTATAATTCACCCCTCCACTTT
TRBJ2-3 TRBV5-1 TRBD2 . CASSLRGRYTDTQYF TGCGCCAGCAGCCTTCGCGGGAGGTATACAGATACGCAGTATTTT
TRBJ2-1 TRBV28 TRBD2 . CASNPGRAGGPFF TGTGCCAGCAACCCTGGCCGGGCGGGAGGGCCTTTCTTC
TRBJ2-2 TRBV7-9 . . CASSLGGAGELFF TGTGCCAGCAGCTTAGGTGGGGCTGGGGAGCTGTTTTTT
TRBJ2-1 TRBV7-8 TRBD2 . CASSSRSSGAPSDEQFF TGTGCCAGCAGCTCCCGATCTAGCGGGGCCCCGTCGGATGAGCAGTTCTTC
TRBJ2-7 TRBV19 TRBD2 . CASSTLAGANYEQYF TGTGCCAGTAGTACTCTAGCGGGGGCGAACTACGAGCAGTACTTC
TRBJ2-7 TRBV15 TRBD1 . CATSEHRGNYEQYF TGTGCCACCAGCGAGCACAGGGGAAACTACGAGCAGTACTTC
TRBJ2-6 TRBV21-1 . many CASSEMGGSGANVLTF TGTGCCAGCAGCGAAATGGGGGGGAGCGGGGCCAACGTCCTGACTTTC
TRBJ2-1 TRBV27 TRBD1 once CARNLDRGGNEQFF TGTGCCAGGAATCTAGACAGGGGGGGAAATGAGCAGTTCTTC
TRBJ1-6 TRBV28 . . CASHRVYNSPLHF TGTGCCAGCCACAGGGTTTATAATTCACCCCTCCACTTT
TRBJ2-7 TRBV28 TRBD2 . CASTPRTSGTSYEQYF TGTGCCAGCACCCCCCGTACTAGCGGAACTTCCTACGAGCAGTACTTC
TRBJ2-1 TRBV2 TRBD2 once CASSASGTRVGNEQFF TGTGCCAGCAGTGCCTCCGGGACTAGGGTCGGCAATGAGCAGTTCTTC
TRBJ2-5 TRBV5-4 TRBD1 . CASSLQGARETQYF TGTGCCAGCAGCTTGCAGGGGGCGCGTGAGACCCAGTACTTC
TRBJ1-2 TRBV27 TRBD1 once CASSRTGSLYGYTF TGTGCCAGCAGTCGGACAGGGAGCCTCTATGGCTACACCTTC
TRBJ1-2 TRBV7-9 TRBD1 once CASSPTGYYGYTF TGTGCCAGCAGCCCGACAGGGTACTATGGCTACACCTTC
TRBJ2-1 TRBV5-4 TRBD2 . CASRPGLADYNEQFF TGTGCCAGCAGACCGGGACTAGCGGACTACAATGAGCAGTTCTTC
TRBJ1-5 TRBV19 TRBD1 . CASSNDREWSNQPQHF TGTGCCAGTAGTAACGACAGGGAGTGGAGCAATCAGCCCCAGCATTTT
TRBJ1-2 TRBV27 TRBD1 . CASTSGQGLPGGYTF TGTGCCAGCACTTCAGGACAGGGGTTGCCTGGCGGCTACACCTTC